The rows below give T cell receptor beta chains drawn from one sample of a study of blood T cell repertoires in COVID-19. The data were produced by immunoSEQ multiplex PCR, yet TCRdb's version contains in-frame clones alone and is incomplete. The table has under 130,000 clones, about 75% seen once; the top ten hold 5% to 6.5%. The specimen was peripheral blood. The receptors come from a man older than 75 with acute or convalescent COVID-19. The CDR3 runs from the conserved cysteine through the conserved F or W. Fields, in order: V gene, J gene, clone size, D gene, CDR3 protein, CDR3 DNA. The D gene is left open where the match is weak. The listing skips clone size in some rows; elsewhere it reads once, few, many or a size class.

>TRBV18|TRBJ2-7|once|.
CASSPAGGYEQYF
TGTGCCAGCTCACCGGCCGGGGGATACGAGCAGTACTTC
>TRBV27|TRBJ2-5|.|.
CASSLFPQLETQYF
TGTGCCAGCAGTTTATTCCCCCAGTTAGAGACCCAGTACTTC
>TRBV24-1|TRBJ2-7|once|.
CATSERPGDEQYF
TGTGCCACCAGTGAAAGGCCAGGGGACGAGCAGTACTTC
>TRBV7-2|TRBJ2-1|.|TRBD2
CASSRRLAGGEQFF
TGTGCCAGCAGCAGGCGACTAGCGGGAGGGGAGCAGTTCTTC
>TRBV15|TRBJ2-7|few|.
CATSREIEEPTYEQYF
TGTGCCACCAGCAGAGAGATAGAGGAACCTACCTACGAGCAGTACTTC
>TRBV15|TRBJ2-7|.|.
CATSRDEVNEQYF
TGTGCCACCAGCAGAGATGAGGTCAACGAGCAGTACTTC
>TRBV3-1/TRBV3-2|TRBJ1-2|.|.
CASSSIGGAIYGYTF
TGTGCCAGCAGCAGCATTGGGGGCGCCATTTATGGCTACACCTTC
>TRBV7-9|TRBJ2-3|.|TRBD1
CASSSGQTLTDTQYF
TGTGCCAGCAGCTCGGGACAGACCCTCACAGATACGCAGTATTTT
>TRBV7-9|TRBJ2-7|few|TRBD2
CASSLASSGRQYF
TGTGCCAGCAGCTTAGCGTCTAGCGGAAGGCAGTACTTC
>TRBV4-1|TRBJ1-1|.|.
CASSPGRGRSTEAFF
TGCGCCAGCAGCCCAGGCAGGGGAAGGAGCACTGAAGCTTTCTTT
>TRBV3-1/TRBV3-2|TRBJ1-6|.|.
CASSQDVTSGYNSPLHF
TGTGCCAGCAGCCAAGATGTAACTAGCGGGTATAATTCACCCCTCCACTTT
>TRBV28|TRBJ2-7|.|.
CGAGSGERRGSYEQYF
TGTGGTGCAGGATCGGGGGAGAGGAGGGGTTCCTACGAGCAGTACTTC
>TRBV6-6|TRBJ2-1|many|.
CASSFPQLSSYNEQFF
TGTGCCAGCAGCTTCCCACAGCTTAGCTCCTACAATGAGCAGTTCTTC
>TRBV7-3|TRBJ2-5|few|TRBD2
CASSLAGSGIQETQYF
TGTGCCAGCAGCTTAGCCGGAAGCGGGATCCAAGAGACCCAGTACTTC
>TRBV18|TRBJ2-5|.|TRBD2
CASSPDPSGRWAETQYF
TGTGCCAGCTCGCCGGACCCTAGCGGGAGGTGGGCTGAGACCCAGTACTTC
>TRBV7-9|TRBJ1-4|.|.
CASSPDGVGKLFF
TGTGCCAGCAGTCCCGACGGGGTGGGAAAACTGTTTTTT
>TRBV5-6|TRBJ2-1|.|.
CASSLQGSYNEQFF
TGTGCCAGCAGCTTGCAGGGCAGCTACAATGAGCAGTTCTTC
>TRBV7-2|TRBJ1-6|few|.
CASSLVTYRGNRNNSPLHF
TGTGCCAGCAGCTTAGTGACCTATCGGGGGAACAGGAATAATTCACCCCTCCACTTT
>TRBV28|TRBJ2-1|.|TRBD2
CASSLLGGRAYEQFF
TGTGCCAGCAGTTTGTTGGGCGGGAGGGCCTACGAGCAGTTCTTC
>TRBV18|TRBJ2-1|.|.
CASSPGTSNEQFF
TGTGCCAGCTCACCAGGGACTTCCAATGAGCAGTTCTTC
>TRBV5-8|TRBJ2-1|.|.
CASSLADWRISTHGNEQFF
TGTGCCAGCAGCTTGGCCGACTGGAGGATATCCACACACGGGAATGAGCAGTTCTTC
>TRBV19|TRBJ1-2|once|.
CASSIYGQLGDYGYTF
TGTGCCAGTAGTATTTACGGCCAGCTCGGGGACTATGGCTACACCTTC
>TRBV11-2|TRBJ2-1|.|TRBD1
CASSLDRDRPYNEQFF
TGTGCCAGCAGCTTAGATCGGGACAGGCCCTACAATGAGCAGTTCTTC
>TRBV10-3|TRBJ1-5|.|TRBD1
CAISDPGTGKYSNQPQHF
TGTGCCATCAGTGATCCCGGGACAGGGAAATATAGCAATCAGCCCCAGCATTTT
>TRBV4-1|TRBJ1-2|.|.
CASSQENQGFWGYTF
TGCGCCAGCAGCCAAGAGAATCAGGGGTTTTGGGGCTACACCTTC
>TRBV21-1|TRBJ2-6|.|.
CASSKEDGTDFSGANVLTF
TGTGCCAGCAGCAAAGAAGACGGGACAGATTTCTCTGGGGCCAACGTCCTGACTTTC
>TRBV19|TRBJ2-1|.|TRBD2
CASVDAGGPYNEQFF
TGTGCCAGTGTGGATGCGGGAGGCCCCTACAATGAGCAGTTCTTC
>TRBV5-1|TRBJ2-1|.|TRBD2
CASSLGTSGNNEQFF
TGCGCCAGCAGCTTAGGGACTAGCGGCAACAATGAGCAGTTCTTC
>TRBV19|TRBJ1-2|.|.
CASAPGGNYGYTF
TGTGCCAGTGCCCCCGGGGGAAACTATGGCTACACCTTC
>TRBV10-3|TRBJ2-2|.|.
CAIKDSTGELFF
TGTGCCATCAAGGACTCCACCGGGGAGCTGTTTTTT
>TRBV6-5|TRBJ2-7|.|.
CASSIQGYYEQYF
TGTGCCAGCAGTATTCAGGGTTACTACGAGCAGTACTTC
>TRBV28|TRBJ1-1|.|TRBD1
CASSPSLGTGGTEAFF
TGTGCCAGCAGTCCCTCCCTCGGGACAGGGGGAACTGAAGCTTTCTTT